This T cell receptor (beta chain) emerged from a study of control samples from healthy donors and cancer patients. Using immunoSEQ multiplex PCR, the repertoire was profiled, and TCRdb retains in-frame clones only, with some absent. The sample has about 120,000 clones; 70% to 90% are singletons. The V gene's germline CDR1 is SGHTA and CDR2 FQGNSA. The V end lost 3 bases, the J end lost 0 bases, and 12 bases lay between the germline ends. The CDR3 runs 15 residues. The sequenced sample was blood. This chain joins TRBV7-2 and TRBJ2-7; D is possibly TRBD1 or TRBD2 (6 bases each). This clonotype was sampled from a man between 35 and 55 years old in good health. Here the CDR3 reads CASSLWGANSYEQYF. CDR3 nucleotides: TGTGCCAGCAGCTTGTGGGGGGCCAACTCCTACGAGCAGTACTTC.